Below are 16 T cell receptor beta chains sequenced from a single sample in a study of shared clonotypes between healthy human individuals. The naive CD8 fraction comprised CD45RO-negative cells positively selected for CCR7 and excluded terminally differentiated effector memory CD45RA+ cells. Profiled with immunoSEQ multiplex PCR; TCRdb holds only in-frame clones, not every one. The table has 2 million to 2.5 million clones, 85% to 95% seen once. Sequenced: naive CD8+ T cells sorted from blood. The source is a man younger than 30 in good health.

The chain recombines TRBV2 with TRBJ2-7, with D perhaps assigned TRBD1 or TRBD2 (5 bases each). V was pared by 5 bases and J by 3 bases, with 17 bases between. This CDR3 spans 15 amino acids. Germline V gives CDR1 SNHLY, CDR2 FYNNEI. For the CDR3, the DNA is TGTGCCAGCAGTCCCTTCCGGGACGGATACTACGAGCAGTACTTC. This translates into CASSPFRDGYYEQYF.

The chain carries TRBV19 and TRBJ1-2, with 7 bases that match TRBD1. V lost 6 bases, J lost 3 bases, and 4 bases stayed unmatched. Germline V lookup: CDR1 LNHDA, CDR2 SQIVND (reference sequence). The CDR3 has 13 residues. CDR3 bases: TGTGCCAGTAGATTAGACAGGGACTATGGCTACACCTTC. Translated, it gives CASRLDRDYGYTF.

The chain is built from TRBV19 and TRBJ1-1, with 10 bases fitting TRBD1. Looked up from germline, CDR1 is LNHDA and CDR2 is SQIVND (reference sequence). This CDR3 is built from 14 residues. The V segment lost 9 bases and the J segment 5 bases; nucleotides outside the gene matches: 9. CDR3 in amino acids: CASRDRGFGTEAFF. The CDR3 bases are TGTGCCAGCCGGGACAGGGGTTTTGGGACTGAAGCTTTCTTT.

The chain carries TRBV5-6 and TRBJ2-3, with D possibly matching TRBD2 (6 bases). Germline V gene data show CDR1 as SGHDT and CDR2 as YYEEEE. Trimming pared 6 bases from V and 0 bases from J, leaving 17 bases between. The CDR3 is 16 residues long. The CDR3 nucleotides are TGTGCCAGCACCCCGGTGGGGGGAATCAGCACAGATACGCAGTATTTT. The encoded protein is CASTPVGGISTDTQYF.

The rearrangement links TRBV6-5 to TRBJ2-7; 12 bases fit TRBD2. V was clipped by 5 bases and J by 3 bases; unmatched bases: 2. Germline assignment: CDR1 MNHEY and CDR2 SVGAGI. The CDR3 covers 14 residues. The CDR3 reads CASSQTSGGYEQYF. CDR3 in DNA: TGTGCCAGCAGTCAGACTAGCGGGGGCTACGAGCAGTACTTC.

This sequence joins TRBV7-9 and TRBJ1-1; D is unclear. Germline V CDR1 and CDR2: SEHNR, FQNEAQ (reference sequence). CDR3 length: 13 amino acids. V shed 10 bases and J shed 0 bases, with 12 bases lying between them. CDR3 residues: CANSAGVNTEAFF. Written as DNA, the CDR3 is TGTGCCAACTCCGCCGGGGTGAACACTGAAGCTTTCTTT.

In regard to this clone: The same CDR3 is also encoded by other DNA sequences in this sample. The chain couples TRBV6-5 to TRBJ2-3, with TRBD2 matching over 7 bases. Trimming at V came to 2 bases and at J to 3 bases, leaving 2 bases not matched to a gene. The length of the CDR3 is 14 residues. Per the germline V gene, CDR1 is MNHEY and CDR2 is SVGAGI. CDR3 amino acids: CASSYGGETDTQYF. The CDR3 DNA is TGTGCCAGCAGTTACGGGGGGGAAACAGATACGCAGTATTTT.

This clone came up a few times. The sample contains more than one DNA sequence encoding this CDR3. The rearrangement links TRBV7-9 to TRBJ1-5; D unresolved. Trimming took off 3 bases at V and 7 bases at J, with 7 bases between the two ends. This CDR3 has 12 residues. The germline V gene has CDR1 SEHNR and CDR2 FQNEAQ (reference sequence). As DNA, the CDR3 is TGTGCCAGCAGCTTGGGGAGCCAGCCCCAGCATTTT. Its protein product is CASSLGSQPQHF.

The chain links TRBV5-1 to TRBJ1-2; 8 nucleotides align to TRBD1. The junction had 8 bases not matched to a gene; V was cut back by 1 base and J by 3 bases. The germline V gene encodes CDR1 SGHRS and CDR2 YFSETQ. The CDR3 totals 16 residues. CDR3 in DNA: TGCGCCAGCAGCTTGAGTTCAGGGGGCATCGACTATGGCTACACCTTC. It encodes CASSLSSGGIDYGYTF.

This chain connects TRBV18 to TRBJ2-3; 10 bases fit TRBD1. The CDR3 has 19 amino acids. Germline assignment: CDR1 KGHSH and CDR2 LQKENI. With V trimmed by 2 bases and J by 2 bases, 13 bases remained unmatched. CDR3 amino acids: CASSPNEATGTGVTDTQYF. The CDR3 nucleotides are TGTGCCAGCTCACCAAATGAAGCTACCGGGACAGGGGTCACAGATACGCAGTATTTT.

In the case of this clone: One junction end does not reproduce the germline sequence, and a read error may be involved. The chain has TRBV11-2 and TRBJ1-1, with a tentative D call TRBD1 (5 bases). The CDR3 is 14 amino acids. The germline CDR1 and CDR2 sequences are SGHAT and FQNNGV. The CDR3 here is CANSLVGGSTEAFF. The DNA for the CDR3 is TGTGCCAACAGCTTAGTGGGGGGAAGCACTGAAGCTTTCTTT. The full variable domain, completed using reference TRBV11-2 and TRBJ1-1, is EAGVAQSPRYKIIEKRQSVAFWCNPISGHATLYWYQQILGQGPKLLIQFQNNGVVDDSQLPKDRFSAERLKGVDSTLKIQPAKLEDSAVYLCANSLVGGSTEAFFGQGTRLTVV.

As to this clone: Different DNA sequences within this sample yield the same CDR3. The chain employs TRBV5-6 and TRBJ2-2; D not certain. CDR3 length: 12 residues. Per germline, CDR1 SGHDT and CDR2 YYEEEE. Trimming took 3 bases from V and 0 from J, leaving 0 bases between them. The CDR3 protein is CASSSNTGELFF. CDR3 DNA: TGTGCCAGCAGCTCGAACACCGGGGAGCTGTTTTTT.

This rearrangement joins TRBV7-9 to TRBJ2-2; D tentatively reads TRBD1 or TRBD2 (5 bases each). This CDR3 comprises 16 residues. V was clipped by 5 bases and J by 3 bases, with 16 bases between them. The germline V gene has CDR1 SEHNR and CDR2 FQNEAQ (reference sequence). The CDR3 sequence: CASSPPAGTHTGELFF. The CDR3 DNA is TGTGCCAGCAGCCCACCGGCAGGGACCCACACCGGGGAGCTGTTTTTT.

The rearrangement links TRBV19 to TRBJ1-6; TRBD1 matches at 7 bases. The J segment lost 5 bases and the V segment lost 0 bases, leaving 4 bases of the junction unmatched. Germline loops: CDR1 LNHDA, CDR2 SQIVND (reference sequence). The CDR3 length is 16 residues. This chain's CDR3 is CASSIEQGLHNSPLHF. The CDR3 region has the DNA TGTGCCAGTAGTATAGAACAGGGGCTTCATAATTCACCCCTCCACTTT.

The V call is TRBV6-6, the J call TRBJ1-4; D is ambiguous. The V gene lost 4 bases and the J gene lost 8 bases, with 14 bases spanning the gap. This CDR3 region has 14 residues. Germline V gives CDR1 MNHNY, CDR2 SVGAGI (reference sequence). Written as DNA, the CDR3 is TGTGCCAGCAGTTCCGGACCCGGAGTGGAAAAACTGTTTTTT. Protein product: CASSSGPGVEKLFF.

CDR3 nucleotides: TGCGCCAGCAGCGCGGCCACTAGCGGGGCCAACGTCCTGACTTTC. Protein: CASSAATSGANVLTF. The chain recombines TRBV5-1 with TRBJ2-6; possibly TRBD2 for D (6 bases). V was clipped by 4 bases and J by 4 bases, with 12 bases between them. The CDR3 covers 15 residues. Germline assignment: CDR1 SGHRS and CDR2 YFSETQ.